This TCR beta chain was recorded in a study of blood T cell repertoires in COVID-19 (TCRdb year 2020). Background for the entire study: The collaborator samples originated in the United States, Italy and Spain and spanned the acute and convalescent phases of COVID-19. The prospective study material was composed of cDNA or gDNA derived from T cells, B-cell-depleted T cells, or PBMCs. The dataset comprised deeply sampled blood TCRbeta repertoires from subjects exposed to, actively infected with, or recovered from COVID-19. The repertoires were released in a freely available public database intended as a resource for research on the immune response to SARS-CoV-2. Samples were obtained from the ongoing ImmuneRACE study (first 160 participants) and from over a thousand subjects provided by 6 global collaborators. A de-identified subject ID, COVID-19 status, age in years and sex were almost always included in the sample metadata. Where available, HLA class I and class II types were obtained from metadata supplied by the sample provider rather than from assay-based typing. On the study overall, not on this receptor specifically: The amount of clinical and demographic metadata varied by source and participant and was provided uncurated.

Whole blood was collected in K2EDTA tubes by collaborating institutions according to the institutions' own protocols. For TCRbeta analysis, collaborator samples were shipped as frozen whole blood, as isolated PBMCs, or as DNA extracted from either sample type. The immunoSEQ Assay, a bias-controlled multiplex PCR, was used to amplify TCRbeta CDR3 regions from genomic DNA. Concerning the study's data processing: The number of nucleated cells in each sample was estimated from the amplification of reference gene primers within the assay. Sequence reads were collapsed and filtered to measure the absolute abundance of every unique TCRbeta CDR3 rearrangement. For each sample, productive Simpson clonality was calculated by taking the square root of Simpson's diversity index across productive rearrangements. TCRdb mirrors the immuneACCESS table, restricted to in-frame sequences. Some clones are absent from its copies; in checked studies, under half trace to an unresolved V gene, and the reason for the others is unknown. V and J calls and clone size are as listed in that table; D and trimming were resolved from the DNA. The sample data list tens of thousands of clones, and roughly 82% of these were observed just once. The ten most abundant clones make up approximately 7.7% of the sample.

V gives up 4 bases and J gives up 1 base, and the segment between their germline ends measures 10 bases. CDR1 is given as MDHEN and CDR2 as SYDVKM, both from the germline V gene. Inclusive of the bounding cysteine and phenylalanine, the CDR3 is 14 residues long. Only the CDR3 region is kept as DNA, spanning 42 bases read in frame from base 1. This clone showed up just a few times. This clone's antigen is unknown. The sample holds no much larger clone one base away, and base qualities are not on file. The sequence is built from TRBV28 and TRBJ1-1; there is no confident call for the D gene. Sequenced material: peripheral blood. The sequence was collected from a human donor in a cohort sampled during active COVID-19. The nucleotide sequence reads TGTGCCAGCAGTTCCCCTGGCGGGAACACTGAAGCTTTCTTT. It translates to CASSSPGGNTEAFF.